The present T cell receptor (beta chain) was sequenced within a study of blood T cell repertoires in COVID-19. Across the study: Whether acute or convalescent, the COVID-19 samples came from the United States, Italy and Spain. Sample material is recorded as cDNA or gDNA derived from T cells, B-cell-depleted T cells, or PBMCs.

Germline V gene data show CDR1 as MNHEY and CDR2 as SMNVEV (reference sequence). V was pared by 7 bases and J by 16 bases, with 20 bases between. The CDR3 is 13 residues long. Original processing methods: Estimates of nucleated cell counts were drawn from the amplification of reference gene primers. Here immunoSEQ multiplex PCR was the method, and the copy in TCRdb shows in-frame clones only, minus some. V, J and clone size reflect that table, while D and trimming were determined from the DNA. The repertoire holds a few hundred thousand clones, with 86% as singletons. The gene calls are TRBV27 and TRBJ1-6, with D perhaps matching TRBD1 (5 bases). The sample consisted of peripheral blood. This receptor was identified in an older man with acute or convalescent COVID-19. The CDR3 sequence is CASTTQTVNILHF. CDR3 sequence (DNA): TGTGCCAGCACCACTCAGACAGTTAATATTCTCCACTTT.